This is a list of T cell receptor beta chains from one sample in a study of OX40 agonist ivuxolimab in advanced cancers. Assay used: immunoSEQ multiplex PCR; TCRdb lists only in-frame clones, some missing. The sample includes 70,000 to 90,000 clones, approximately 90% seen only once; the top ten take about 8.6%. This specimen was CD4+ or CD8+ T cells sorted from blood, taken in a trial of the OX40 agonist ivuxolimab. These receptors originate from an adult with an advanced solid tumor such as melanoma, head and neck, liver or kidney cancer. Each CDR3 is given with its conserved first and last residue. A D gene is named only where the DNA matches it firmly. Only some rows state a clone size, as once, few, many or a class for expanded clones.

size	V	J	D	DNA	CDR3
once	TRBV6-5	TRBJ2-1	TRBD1	TGTGCCAGCAGGATCTCCCGGACAGGGTACAATGAGCAGTTCTTC	CASRISRTGYNEQFF
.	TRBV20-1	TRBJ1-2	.	TGCAGTGCCCTAGGGTATGGCTACACCTTC	CSALGYGYTF
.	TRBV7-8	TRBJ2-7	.	TGTGCCAGCAGCTTAGCATGGCGTCTAGGAACCTACGAGCAGTACTTC	CASSLAWRLGTYEQYF
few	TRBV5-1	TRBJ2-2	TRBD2	TGCGCCAGCAGCTTGGTCCTAGCGGGAGGGCCCGGGGAGCTGTTTTTT	CASSLVLAGGPGELFF
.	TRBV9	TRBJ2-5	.	TGTGCCAGCAGCGTAGCGTTGTTCGGAGGGGAAGAGACCCAGTACTTC	CASSVALFGGEETQYF
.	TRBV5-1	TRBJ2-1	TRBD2	TGCGCCAGCAGCCAGGGAGGACTAGCGGGAGGCCGGGGGAATGAGCAGTTCTTC	CASSQGGLAGGRGNEQFF
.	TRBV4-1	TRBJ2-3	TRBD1	TGCGCCAGCAGCCAGGAACAGGGGGGATTTCGACCGACTAGCACAGATACGCAGTATTTT	CASSQEQGGFRPTSTDTQYF
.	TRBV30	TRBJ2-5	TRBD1	TGTGCCTGGAACTTCTGGACAGGGCAAGAGACCCAGTACTTC	CAWNFWTGQETQYF
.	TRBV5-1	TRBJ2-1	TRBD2	TGCGCCAGCAGCTTGGGGGGAGCTAGCGGGGTGAATGAGCAGTTCTTC	CASSLGGASGVNEQFF
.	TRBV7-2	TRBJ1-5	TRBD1	TGTGCCAGCAGCTTATCGACAGGGAATCAGCCCCAGCATTTT	CASSLSTGNQPQHF
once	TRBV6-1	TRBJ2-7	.	TGTGCCAGCAGTGCATCTCAAATACTGGGAGAGCAGTACTTC	CASSASQILGEQYF
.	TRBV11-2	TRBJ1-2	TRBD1	TGTGCCAGCAGCTCAGGGACAGGCGGTGGCTACACCTTC	CASSSGTGGGYTF
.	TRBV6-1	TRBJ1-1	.	TGTGCCAGCAGTGAAGCTGTCAGGATGAACACTGAAGCTTTCTTT	CASSEAVRMNTEAFF
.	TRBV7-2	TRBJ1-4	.	TGTGCCAGCAGCTCGACGGGTTACGGGGTTAATGAAAAACTGTTTTTT	CASSSTGYGVNEKLFF
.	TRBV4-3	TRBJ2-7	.	TGCGCCAGCAGCCCGCTCGGCAGAGGGACCTACGAGCAGTACTTC	CASSPLGRGTYEQYF
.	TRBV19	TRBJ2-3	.	TGTGCCAGTAGTATCACTCAAGATACGCAGTATTTT	CASSITQDTQYF
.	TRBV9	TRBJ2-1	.	TGTGCCAGCAGCGTAGCGGGGGTTTCCTACAATGAGCAGTTCTTC	CASSVAGVSYNEQFF
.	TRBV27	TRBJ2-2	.	TGTGCCAGCAGTTTAGACAGGATCGGCCCCGGGGAGCTGTTTTTT	CASSLDRIGPGELFF
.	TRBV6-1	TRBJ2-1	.	TGTGCCAGCAGTGAGAGGGTGCAGTTCTTC	CASSERVQFF
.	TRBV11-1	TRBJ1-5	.	TGTGCCAGCAGCATAACAGGAGGGAATCAGCCCCAGCATTTT	CASSITGGNQPQHF
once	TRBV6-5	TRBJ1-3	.	TGTGCCACTACGGGAGGGGCCGGAAACACCATATATTTT	CATTGGAGNTIYF
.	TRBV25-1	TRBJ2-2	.	TGTGCCAGCAGTGAATACGGGGTGTCCGGGGAGCTGTTTTTT	CASSEYGVSGELFF
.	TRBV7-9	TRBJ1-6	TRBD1	TGTGCCAGCAGCTCAGGGGGACGGCTCGGGGATTCACCCCTCCACTTT	CASSSGGRLGDSPLHF
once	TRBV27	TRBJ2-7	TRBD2	TGTGCCACCGACGGACTAGCGTTATCCTACGAGCAGTACTTC	CATDGLALSYEQYF
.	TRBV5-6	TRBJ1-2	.	TGTGCCAGCAGCTTGGCCGCAGGGGCTAACTATGGCTACACCTTC	CASSLAAGANYGYTF
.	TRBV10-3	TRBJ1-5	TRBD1	TGTGCCATCAGTGAGTCCGGGACAGGGGGCTATCAGCCCCAGCATTTT	CAISESGTGGYQPQHF
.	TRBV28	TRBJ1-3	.	TGTGCCAGCAGTTTCGAAGGATCGGGAAACACCATATATTTT	CASSFEGSGNTIYF
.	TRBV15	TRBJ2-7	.	TGTGCCACCAGCAGGTCAGGATGGGGTGACTACGAGCAGTACTTC	CATSRSGWGDYEQYF
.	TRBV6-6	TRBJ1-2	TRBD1	TGTGCCAGCAGTTACCCTGGACAGGCGCCTGGCTACACCTTC	CASSYPGQAPGYTF
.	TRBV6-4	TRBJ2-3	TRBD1	TGTGCCAGCAGCGATTATCCCGGGCCAGGGGGAGATACGCAGTATTTT	CASSDYPGPGGDTQYF
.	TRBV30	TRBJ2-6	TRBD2	TGTGCCTGGAGTGTACAGCGGGGCCTCGGGGCCAACGTCCTGACTTTC	CAWSVQRGLGANVLTF
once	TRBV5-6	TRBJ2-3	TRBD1	TGTGCCAGCAGCGGACAGGGGGGTACGCAGTATTTT	CASSGQGGTQYF
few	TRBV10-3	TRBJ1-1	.	TGTGCCATCAGTCAGACAGGAGGATACACTGAAGCTTTCTTT	CAISQTGGYTEAFF
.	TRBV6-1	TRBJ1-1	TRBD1	TGTGCCAGCAACCGAGACAGGGTTGACACTGAAGCTTTCTTT	CASNRDRVDTEAFF
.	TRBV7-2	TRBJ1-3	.	TGTGCCAGCAGCTTAGTAGCGGGCTCTGGAAACACCATATATTTT	CASSLVAGSGNTIYF
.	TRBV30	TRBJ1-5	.	TGTGCCTGGAGTGTGGGGGGCTATAGCAATCAGCCCCAGCATTTT	CAWSVGGYSNQPQHF
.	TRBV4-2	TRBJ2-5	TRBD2	TGTGCCAGCAGCGATAGCAGCCGAGGACTAGCGGGAGGAAAGACCCAGTACTTC	CASSDSSRGLAGGKTQYF
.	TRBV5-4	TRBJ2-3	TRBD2	TGTGCCAGCAGTCCCGGGACTAGCGGGAGCGCGGGCGAGGGGCAGTATTTT	CASSPGTSGSAGEGQYF
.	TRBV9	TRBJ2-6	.	TGTGCCAGCAGCCCAGCAGGGTCAGGGAGAAGTGGGGCCAACGTCCTGACTTTC	CASSPAGSGRSGANVLTF
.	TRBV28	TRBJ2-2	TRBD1	TGTGCCAGCTTCTTGACAGGGGGCACCGGGGAGCTGTTTTTT	CASFLTGGTGELFF
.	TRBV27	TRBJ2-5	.	TGTGCCAGCAGTTTAGTTCAGGGTGGACTGGGAGAGACCCAGTACTTC	CASSLVQGGLGETQYF
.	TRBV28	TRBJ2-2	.	TGTGCCAGTACTAGGGCGTCGAACACCGGGGAGCTGTTTTTT	CASTRASNTGELFF
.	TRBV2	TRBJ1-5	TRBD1	TGTGCCAGCAGAGGGACAGCGGGCCTCTATGCCCAGCATTTT	CASRGTAGLYAQHF
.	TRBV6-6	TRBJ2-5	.	TGTGCCAGCAGTCGCCAGCGGGAGACCCAGTACTTC	CASSRQRETQYF
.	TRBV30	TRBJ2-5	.	TGTGCCTGGAGTGTACGGGCAGGTCGAGGGGCCCAGTACTTC	CAWSVRAGRGAQYF
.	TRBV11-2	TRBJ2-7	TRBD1	TGTGCCAGCAGCCTCACCGGGACAGGGCACGACGAGCAGTACTTC	CASSLTGTGHDEQYF